This TCR beta chain originates from a study of response to subunit inactivated influenza vaccine. In TCRdb, the RT-PCR reads were re-called with MiXCR into one record per CDR3 protein. The table includes under 200,000 distinct CDR3 sequences, 10% to 15% detected once. This clonotype was seen at least ten times. Between the trimmed V and J ends, which lost 7 bases and 5 bases, there was a span of 12 bases. Germline-derived CDR1 and CDR2 are SQVTM and ANQGSEA. The CDR3 is made up of 12 amino acids. These same data were also listed under a study on T cells expressing NK-cell markers. From that study: The cDNA for TCR beta came from 5'RACE template switching with UMIs.

This receptor was obtained from a man aged 50-59 years who received an inactivated influenza vaccine. The specimen comprised CD8+ T cells sorted from PBMCs, sampled 12 days after vaccination. V is TRBV29-1 and J is TRBJ2-1, with a tentative D call TRBD2 (6 bases). The CDR3 protein is CSAEGLNNEQFF. The CDR3, as DNA: TGCAGCGCCGAGGGACTGAACAATGAGCAGTTCTTC.